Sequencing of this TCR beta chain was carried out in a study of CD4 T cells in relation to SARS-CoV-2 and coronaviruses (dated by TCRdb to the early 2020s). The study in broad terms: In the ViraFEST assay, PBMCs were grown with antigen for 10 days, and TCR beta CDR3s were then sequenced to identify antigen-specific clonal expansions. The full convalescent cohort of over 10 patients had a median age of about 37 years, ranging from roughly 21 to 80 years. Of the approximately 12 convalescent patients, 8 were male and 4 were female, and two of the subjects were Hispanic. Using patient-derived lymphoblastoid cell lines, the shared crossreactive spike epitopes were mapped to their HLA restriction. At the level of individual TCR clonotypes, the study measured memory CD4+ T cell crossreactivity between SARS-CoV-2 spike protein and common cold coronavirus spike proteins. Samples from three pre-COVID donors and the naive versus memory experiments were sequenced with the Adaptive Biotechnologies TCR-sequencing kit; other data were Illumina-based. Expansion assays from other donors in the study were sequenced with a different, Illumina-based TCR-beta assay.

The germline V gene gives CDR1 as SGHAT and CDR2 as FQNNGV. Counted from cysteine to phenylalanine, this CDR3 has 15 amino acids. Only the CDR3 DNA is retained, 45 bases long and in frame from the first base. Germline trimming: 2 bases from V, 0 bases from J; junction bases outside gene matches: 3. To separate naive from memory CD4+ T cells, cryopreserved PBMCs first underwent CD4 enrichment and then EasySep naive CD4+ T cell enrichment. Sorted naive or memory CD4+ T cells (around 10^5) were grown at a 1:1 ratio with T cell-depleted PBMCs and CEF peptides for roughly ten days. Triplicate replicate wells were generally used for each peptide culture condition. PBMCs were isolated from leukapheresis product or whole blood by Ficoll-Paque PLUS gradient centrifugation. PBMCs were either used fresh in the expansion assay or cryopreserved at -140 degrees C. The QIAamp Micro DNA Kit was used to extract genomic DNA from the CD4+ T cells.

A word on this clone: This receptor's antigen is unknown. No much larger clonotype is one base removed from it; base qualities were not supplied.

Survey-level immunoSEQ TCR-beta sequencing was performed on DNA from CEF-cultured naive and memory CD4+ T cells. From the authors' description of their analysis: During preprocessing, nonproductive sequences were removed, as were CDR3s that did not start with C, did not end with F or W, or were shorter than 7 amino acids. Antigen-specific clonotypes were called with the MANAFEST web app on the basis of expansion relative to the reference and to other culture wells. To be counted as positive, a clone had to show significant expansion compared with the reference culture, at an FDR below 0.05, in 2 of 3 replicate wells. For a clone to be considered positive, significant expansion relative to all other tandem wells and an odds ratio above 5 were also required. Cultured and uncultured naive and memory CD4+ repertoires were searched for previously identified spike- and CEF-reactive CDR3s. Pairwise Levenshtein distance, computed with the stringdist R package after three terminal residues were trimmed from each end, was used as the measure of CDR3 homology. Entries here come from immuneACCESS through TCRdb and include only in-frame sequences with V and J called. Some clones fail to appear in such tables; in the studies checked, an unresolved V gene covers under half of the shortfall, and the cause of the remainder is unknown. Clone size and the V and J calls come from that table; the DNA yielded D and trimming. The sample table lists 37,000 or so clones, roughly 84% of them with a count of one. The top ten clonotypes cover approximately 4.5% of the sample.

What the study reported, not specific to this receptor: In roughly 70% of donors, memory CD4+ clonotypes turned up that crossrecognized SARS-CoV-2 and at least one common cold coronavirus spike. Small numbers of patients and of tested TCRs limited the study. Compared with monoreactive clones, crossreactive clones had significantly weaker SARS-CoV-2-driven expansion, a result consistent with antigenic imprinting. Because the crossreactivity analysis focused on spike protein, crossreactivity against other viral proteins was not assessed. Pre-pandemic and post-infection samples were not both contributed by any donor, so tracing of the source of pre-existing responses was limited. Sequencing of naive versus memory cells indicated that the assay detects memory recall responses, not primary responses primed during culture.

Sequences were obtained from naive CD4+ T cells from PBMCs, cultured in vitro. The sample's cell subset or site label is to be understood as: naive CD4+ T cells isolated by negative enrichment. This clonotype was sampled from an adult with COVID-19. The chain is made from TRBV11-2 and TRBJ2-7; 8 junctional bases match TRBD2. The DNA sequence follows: TGTGCCAGCAGCTTACTAGCGGGTCCCTCCTACGAGCAGTACTTC. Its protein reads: CASSLLAGPSYEQYF.